Presented here are 5 T cell receptor beta chains from one specimen sequenced in a study of blood T cells in healthy people across ages. Together with a sample-barcoded 5' primer, a J-beta primer mix was included in a second PCR lasting about 7 to 11 cycles. Via MiXCR, TCRdb re-called the 5' RACE reads, giving one row per CDR3 protein. The table includes 1.5 million to 2 million distinct CDR3 sequences, about 28% detected once. The specimen was blood. These receptor sequences come from a woman in her thirties in good health.

The chain uses TRBV29-1 and TRBJ1-1, with a tentative D call TRBD1 (5 bases). V lost 5 bases, J lost 10 bases, and 20 bases lay in between. This CDR3 spans 13 amino acids. The germline V gene has CDR1 SQVTM and CDR2 ANQGSEA. Here the CDR3 reads CSVLPGWGQGAFF. The CDR3 DNA is TGCAGCGTTCTTCCGGGTTGGGGCCAAGGAGCTTTCTTT.

This clonotype has at least ten counts. The V call is TRBV20-1, the J call TRBJ2-1; the D call may be TRBD1 or TRBD2 (5 bases each). Deletions cut 3 bases from V and 3 bases from J, with 12 bases between. The CDR3 is made up of 14 amino acids. In germline, CDR1 is DFQATT, CDR2 SNEGSKA (reference sequence). CDR3 region: CSARQGANYNEQFF. DNA of the CDR3: TGCAGTGCTAGGCAGGGAGCGAACTACAATGAGCAGTTCTTC.

This clonotype was detected a few times. The chain joins TRBV5-1 to TRBJ2-3; D is possibly TRBD2 (5 bases). CDR3 length: 17 residues. Looked up from germline, CDR1 is SGHRS and CDR2 is YFSETQ. Trimming took off 0 bases at V and 1 base at J, with 15 bases between the two ends. This chain's CDR3 is CASSLGSGVARTDTQYF. The CDR3 nucleotides are TGCGCCAGCAGCTTGGGAAGTGGGGTAGCGCGCACAGATACGCAGTATTTT.

The rearrangement joins TRBV4-3 to TRBJ2-1; TRBD2 matches at 12 bases. Germline CDR1 reads LGHNA; CDR2 reads YSLEER. The CDR3 runs 18 residues. With V trimmed by 1 base and J by 7 bases, 11 bases remained unmatched. In nucleotides, the CDR3 is TGCGCCAGCAGCCAAGCGGCCAAGGGACTAGCGGGTAGTAATGAGCAGTTCTTC. It is translated as CASSQAAKGLAGSNEQFF.

Many counts were recorded for this clonotype. The chain is built from TRBV9 and TRBJ2-5, with 9 bases matching TRBD2. CDR3 size: 14 residues. CDR1 is SGDLS and CDR2 is YYNGEE in the germline V gene. The J segment lost 4 bases and the V segment lost 3 bases, leaving 4 bases of the junction unmatched. CDR3 nucleotides: TGTGCCAGCAGCGCGGGGACTAGCCGAGAGACCCAGTACTTC. Its translation: CASSAGTSRETQYF.